Below are 20 T cell receptor beta chains sequenced from a single sample in a study of T cell clones after liver transplantation. Some clones are missing from TCRdb's copy, which holds only in-frame ones; the method was immunoSEQ multiplex PCR. The sample has some 45,000 clones; just over 85% are singletons. Sample: CD4+ T cells from blood, taken 24 months after liver transplant. Receptors originate from a human patient who received a liver transplant. Some T cells may trace back to the graft donor.

The J gene is TRBJ2-2, the V gene TRBV28; unclear D gene. This CDR3 comprises 13 residues. Trimming removed 3 bases from V and 4 bases from J, with 6 bases in between. CDR1 is MDHEN and CDR2 is SYDVKM in the germline V gene. CDR3: CASSFPFTGELFF. Written as DNA, the CDR3 is TGTGCCAGCAGTTTCCCCTTCACCGGGGAGCTGTTTTTT.

V usage is TRBV6-5 and J usage is TRBJ1-1; a possible D gene is TRBD1 (5 bases). The CDR3 is 12 residues long. V was cut by 10 bases and J by 1 base, with 10 bases left in between. Germline values: CDR1 MNHEY, CDR2 SVGAGI. DNA of the CDR3: TGTGCCACGCGCGGGGGGAACACTGAAGCTTTCTTT. Amino acid sequence: CATRGGNTEAFF.

This clone was found a few times. The V gene is TRBV7-2, the J gene TRBJ2-7; TRBD2 agrees at 9 bases. The germline V gene encodes CDR1 SGHTA and CDR2 FQGNSA. V dropped 4 bases and J dropped 0; count of bases not matched to a gene: 10. This CDR3 is built from 17 residues. The CDR3 region is CASSSPGLADGSYEQYF. The CDR3 nucleotides read TGTGCCAGCAGCTCCCCGGGACTAGCCGATGGCTCCTACGAGCAGTACTTC.

V usage is TRBV5-1 and J usage is TRBJ1-2; D is possibly TRBD1 (6 bases). V lost 0 bases, J lost 4 bases, and 13 bases lay in between. The germline CDR1 and CDR2 sequences are SGHRS and YFSETQ. This CDR3 is 15 amino acids long. The DNA of the CDR3 is TGCGCCAGCAGCTTGGGATCAGGGGTAGGCTATGGCTACACCTTC. It yields the protein CASSLGSGVGYGYTF.

This rearrangement joins TRBV7-2 to TRBJ2-6, with D uncertain. Germline V CDR1 and CDR2: SGHTA, FQGNSA. Trimming cost V 5 bases and J 0 bases, with 8 bases left between them. The CDR3 spans 15 residues. CDR3 nucleotides: TGTGCCAGCAGCAATAAGGGCTCTGGGGCCAACGTCCTGACTTTC. As protein: CASSNKGSGANVLTF.

V usage is TRBV7-3 and J usage is TRBJ2-2, with D tentatively TRBD1 or TRBD2 (5 bases each). The CDR3 is made up of 15 amino acids. Germline V gene data show CDR1 as SGHTA and CDR2 as FQGTGA. V shed 2 bases and J shed 2 bases, with 9 bases lying between them. The DNA of the CDR3 is TGTGCCAGCAGCTTATCCGGGGCCAACACCGGGGAGCTGTTTTTT. It specifies CASSLSGANTGELFF.

This clone was detected only once. The chain recombines TRBV2 with TRBJ2-1; perhaps TRBD1 as D (6 bases). This CDR3 contains 15 residues. CDR1 and CDR2 from the germline V gene are SNHLY and FYNNEI. V was shortened by 5 bases and J by 6 bases, with 17 bases between the two germline ends. CDR3 sequence: CASSPRDTRSNEQFF. In nucleotides, the CDR3 is TGTGCCAGCAGTCCCCGGGACACCCGTAGCAATGAGCAGTTCTTC.

The V call is TRBV5-5, the J call TRBJ2-1, with 8 nucleotides matching TRBD1. From germline, CDR1 is SGHKS and CDR2 YYEKEE (reference sequence). The CDR3 covers 16 residues. V was clipped by 3 bases and J by 3 bases; unmatched bases: 8. CDR3 nucleotide sequence: TGTGCCAGCAGCTCCACGACAGGGGCTGTCTACAATGAGCAGTTCTTC. It specifies CASSSTTGAVYNEQFF.

The chain has TRBV7-2 and TRBJ1-2; 10 bases agree with TRBD1. CDR1 and CDR2 from the germline V gene are SGHTA and FQGNSA. The CDR3 is 16 residues long. J lost 8 bases, V lost 5 bases, and 14 bases had no gene match. The CDR3 DNA is TGTGCCAGCAGCCGACGGACAGGGGGGGCGCCTTACGGCTACACCTTC. It translates to CASSRRTGGAPYGYTF.

J is TRBJ2-6 and V is TRBV19; 7 positions agree with TRBD1. The V and J ends lost 6 bases and 5 bases, in that order; junction bases with no gene match: 13. There are 17 residues in the CDR3. Germline V lookup: CDR1 LNHDA, CDR2 SQIVND (reference sequence). The CDR3 here is CASSQKTGSNRANVLTF. The CDR3, as DNA: TGTGCCAGTAGCCAAAAGACAGGGTCGAATAGGGCCAACGTCCTGACTTTC. The whole variable domain, filled in from reference TRBV19 and TRBJ2-6, reads DGGITQSPKYLFRKEGQNVTLSCEQNLNHDAMYWYRQDPGQGLRLIYYSQIVNDFQKGDIAEGYSVSREKKESFPLTVTSAQKNPTAFYLCASSQKTGSNRANVLTFGAGSRLTVL.

J is TRBJ1-1 and V is TRBV27; no definite D call. Looked up from germline, CDR1 is MNHEY and CDR2 is SMNVEV (reference sequence). CDR3 size: 13 residues. V lost 8 bases to trimming and J lost 7 bases, with 17 bases between them. This CDR3 reads CASYSGRHYEAFF. The CDR3 DNA is TGTGCCAGCTATAGTGGACGGCATTATGAAGCTTTCTTT.

The chain has TRBV19 and TRBJ2-2; D is unclear. V was pared by 5 bases and J by 5 bases, with 9 bases between. The CDR3 loop spans 13 amino acids. Germline V gene sequence: CDR1 LNHDA, CDR2 SQIVND (reference sequence). CDR3 nucleotide sequence: TGTGCCAGTAGTGTCGAATCGACCGGGGAGCTGTTTTTT. It translates to CASSVESTGELFF.

This sequence joins TRBV6-1 and TRBJ1-1, with 11 bases aligning to TRBD1. Losses at the gene ends were 0 bases for V and 4 bases for J; bases not matched to a gene: 1. Germline CDR1 and CDR2: MNHNS and SASEGT. The CDR3 consists of 15 residues. This chain's CDR3 is CASSEAGTGGTEAFF. The CDR3 DNA reads TGTGCCAGCAGTGAAGCGGGGACAGGGGGCACTGAAGCTTTCTTT.

The rearrangement uses TRBV11-2 and TRBJ2-2; D remains unclear. The CDR3 spans 14 residues. V gave up 2 bases and J gave up 0 bases, with 4 bases separating them. Per the germline V gene, CDR1 is SGHAT and CDR2 is FQNNGV. CDR3 in amino acids: CASSLRTNTGELFF. For the CDR3, the DNA is TGTGCCAGCAGCTTACGAACGAACACCGGGGAGCTGTTTTTT.

This chain uses TRBV19 with TRBJ1-1; no reliable D call. V dropped 4 bases and J dropped 2 bases, with 11 bases sitting between them. This CDR3 is built from 14 residues. Germline CDR1 reads LNHDA; CDR2 reads SQIVND (reference sequence). The CDR3 is CASSRVGTNTEAFF. Written as DNA, the CDR3 is TGTGCCAGTAGTAGGGTGGGAACAAACACTGAAGCTTTCTTT.

The V call is TRBV19, the J call TRBJ1-6, with a weak D call TRBD1 (5 bases). The ends were cut back, 8 bases at V and 4 bases at J, with 12 bases in the middle. CDR3 length: 14 amino acids. Germline V gene lookup returns CDR1 LNHDA and CDR2 SQIVND (reference sequence). CDR3 sequence (DNA): TGTGCCAGTTCCGCGACAGCATATAATTCACCCCTCCACTTT. This encodes CASSATAYNSPLHF.

This chain links TRBV27 with TRBJ2-1, with D perhaps matching TRBD2 (6 bases). The V gene lost 3 bases and the J gene lost 5 bases, with 14 bases spanning the gap. Germline V gives CDR1 MNHEY, CDR2 SMNVEV (reference sequence). The CDR3 is 15 residues long. CDR3 DNA: TGTGCCAGCAGTTTCCTCGCGGGACCTGACAATGAGCAGTTCTTC. As protein: CASSFLAGPDNEQFF.

This chain joins TRBV19 and TRBJ1-1; TRBD1 matches at 7 bases. The CDR3 sequence is 13 residues long. CDR1 and CDR2 (germline): LNHDA, SQIVND (reference sequence). V was clipped by 5 bases and J by 4 bases; unmatched bases: 4. The DNA of the CDR3 is TGTGCCAGTAGTCCGGGGACAGCCACTGAAGCTTTCTTT. Amino acids: CASSPGTATEAFF.

The chain couples TRBV7-2 to TRBJ2-3; 8 positions match TRBD2. V dropped 9 bases and J dropped 0; count of bases not matched to a gene: 5. Germline assignment: CDR1 SGHTA and CDR2 FQGNSA. The CDR3 runs to 14 residues. The CDR3 spells CASSIAGSTDTQYF. CDR3 bases: TGTGCCAGTTCGATAGCGGGGAGCACAGATACGCAGTATTTT.

This clone has a handful of counts. The chain joins TRBV14 to TRBJ1-1, with 7 bases identical to TRBD1. The CDR3 length is 17 residues. Per the germline V gene, CDR1 is SGHDN and CDR2 is FVKESK. J gave up 0 bases and V 5 bases, and 12 bases lay outside the gene matches. The DNA of the CDR3 is TGTGCCAGCAGCGACAGGGAAAGGGGCATAATGAACACTGAAGCTTTCTTT. Protein product: CASSDRERGIMNTEAFF.